Listed here are 9 T cell receptor beta chains from one sample, sequenced in a study of neurological immune-mediated disorders. One entry per CDR3 protein results from TCRdb running MiXCR on the 5' RACE reads. The data show 45,000 or so distinct CDR3 sequences, with 3% seen just once and about 15% held by the top ten. What was sequenced was PBMCs. The source is a woman aged 50 to 65 with multiple sclerosis.

This clonotype was recorded at least ten times. The CDR3 bases are TGCGCCAGCCGAAAGGGAACAGATAATTCACCCCTCCACTTT. Translation: CASRKGTDNSPLHF. V is TRBV5-1 and J is TRBJ1-6; the D is unclear. CDR1 is SGHRS and CDR2 is YFSETQ in the germline V gene. V was clipped by 7 bases and J by 5 bases, with 13 bases between them. The CDR3 is 14 residues long.

Concerning this clonotype itself: A much larger clone is a single base away; this may be a read error. V and J are TRBV7-2 and TRBJ1-6; tentatively, D is TRBD1 (6 bases). Trimming cost V 2 bases and J 10 bases, with 12 bases left between them. Germline CDR1 and CDR2: SGHTA and FQGNSA. The CDR3 runs to 14 residues. The CDR3, as DNA: TGTGCCAGCAGCTTAAGAAAGGGGGAGTCACCCCTCCACTTT. Its protein is CASSLRKGESPLHF.

The table lists this clonotype with many counts. The rearrangement uses TRBV7-8 and TRBJ2-2; D is ambiguous. CDR1 and CDR2 from the germline V gene are SGHVS and FQNEAQ. The V and J ends lost 2 bases and 6 bases respectively, with 10 bases between them. The CDR3 runs to 14 residues. As DNA, the CDR3 is TGTGCCAGCAGCTTAAGACTGTCGGCCGGGGAGCTGTTTTTT. It translates to CASSLRLSAGELFF.

This clonotype was seen many times. An end of the junction differs from the germline gene, which may be a read error. The chain uses TRBV20-1 and TRBJ2-2; 9 bases align to TRBD2. This CDR3 has 19 amino acids. Per germline, CDR1 DFQATT and CDR2 SNEGSKA (reference sequence). CDR3 residues: CSARDLRRSGGLTTGEPFF. The DNA of the CDR3 is TGCAGTGCTAGAGACCTAAGGAGGAGCGGGGGGCTTACCACCGGGGAGCCGTTTTTT.

Ten or more counts support this clonotype. The V gene is TRBV5-5, the J gene TRBJ2-1, with D uncertain. The CDR3 sequence is 17 residues long. V gave up 0 bases and J gave up 5 bases, with 18 bases separating them. Germline V CDR1 and CDR2: SGHKS, YYEKEE (reference sequence). For the CDR3, the DNA is TGTGCCAGCAGCTTGGTTCCCAAACGGACGGATAACAATGAGCAGTTCTTC. Protein: CASSLVPKRTDNNEQFF.

Ten or more counts support this clonotype. This chain links TRBV10-3 with TRBJ2-4, with TRBD1 as a possible D gene (6 bases). V was shortened by 8 bases and J by 1 base, with 15 bases between the two germline ends. There are 15 residues in the CDR3. The germline CDR1 and CDR2 sequences are ENHRY and SYGVKD. CDR3 nucleotide sequence: TGTGCCATCGGGGACAACTTGCTGGCCAAAAACATTCAGTACTTC. Protein product: CAIGDNLLAKNIQYF.

This clonotype was picked up many times. The chain combines TRBV5-1 with TRBJ1-1; maybe TRBD1 (5 bases). The germline gives CDR1 SGHRS, CDR2 YFSETQ. The CDR3 loop spans 13 amino acids. V was pared by 2 bases and J by 1 base, with 6 bases between. The CDR3 region is CASSFTGNTEAFF. For the CDR3, the DNA is TGCGCCAGCAGCTTTACAGGGAACACTGAAGCTTTCTTT.

This clonotype was detected ten times or more. The genes are TRBV28 and TRBJ1-3, with 9 bases that match TRBD1. V lost 5 bases, J lost 3 bases, and 17 bases stayed unmatched. Germline V gives CDR1 MDHEN, CDR2 SYDVKM. The CDR3 length is 19 residues. The CDR3 region has the DNA TGTGCCAGCAGTAAAATACAGGGGGCCCCGAGACATCGTGGAAACACCATATATTTT. This sequence encodes CASSKIQGAPRHRGNTIYF. Filled out from reference TRBV28 and TRBJ1-3, the complete variable domain reads DVKVTQSSRYLVKRTGEKVFLECVQDMDHENMFWYRQDPGLGLRLIYFSYDVKMKEKGDIPEGYSVSREKKERFSLILESASTNQTSMYLCASSKIQGAPRHRGNTIYFGEGSWLTVV.

There are many counts of this clonotype. V is TRBV11-2 and J is TRBJ2-1; possible D gene TRBD2, 6 bases. V lost 1 base to trimming and J lost 9 bases, with 19 bases between them. The CDR3 is 16 residues long. The germline V gene encodes CDR1 SGHAT and CDR2 FQNNGV. The CDR3 nucleotides are TGTGCCAGCAGCTTAGTAGTAGGTCTCCGGGGGACTGAGCAGTTCTTC. It translates to CASSLVVGLRGTEQFF.